The 9 T cell receptor beta chains listed next were all sequenced from one sample in a study of T cell responses to AZD1222 COVID-19 vaccine. Sequencing was performed with immunoSEQ multiplex PCR; in TCRdb, only in-frame clones are kept and a portion is missing. This table holds approximately 140,000 clones, approximately 88% found once. Sequenced here: peripheral blood, sampled on day 0 of AZD1222 vaccination. These receptors originate from an adult in good health.

The chain links TRBV7-3 to TRBJ2-3; 7 positions match TRBD2. This CDR3 comprises 14 residues. Losses at the gene ends were 0 bases for V and 7 bases for J; bases not matched to a gene: 4. The V gene's germline CDR1 is SGHTA and CDR2 FQGTGA. DNA of the CDR3: TGTGCCAGCAGCTTAACCGGGGACTACCATACGCAGTATTTT. It encodes CASSLTGDYHTQYF. The full variable domain, in which reference TRBV7-3 and TRBJ2-3 provide the parts outside the CDR3, is GAGVSQTPSNKVTEKGKYVELRCDPISGHTALYWYRQSLGQGPEFLIYFQGTGAADDSGLPNDRFFAVRPEGSVSTLKIQRTERGDSAVYLCASSLTGDYHTQYFGPGTRLTVL.

In DNA, the CDR3 is TGTGCCAGCAAGGGGACAGGGGGCGCTCCTAAGAGAGGGACTGAAGCTTTCTTT. This sequence encodes CASKGTGGAPKRGTEAFF. The genes are TRBV7-9 and TRBJ1-1; 12 bases are shared with TRBD1. From germline, CDR1 is SEHNR and CDR2 FQNEAQ (reference sequence). Germline trimming cut 7 bases from V and 5 bases from J; bases unmatched to any gene: 17. The CDR3 extends over 18 amino acids.

This clone appeared a single time. This chain uses TRBV19 with TRBJ1-5; the match to TRBD1 covers 7 bases. CDR1 and CDR2 from the germline V gene are LNHDA and SQIVND (reference sequence). Trimming removed 0 bases from V and 6 bases from J; junction bases left unmatched: 5. The CDR3 length is 15 residues. The CDR3 reads CASSIDVTGTQPQHF. Here the CDR3 DNA reads TGTGCCAGTAGTATAGATGTGACAGGGACTCAGCCCCAGCATTTT. The full variable domain, completed using reference TRBV19 and TRBJ1-5, is DGGITQSPKYLFRKEGQNVTLSCEQNLNHDAMYWYRQDPGQGLRLIYYSQIVNDFQKGDIAEGYSVSREKKESFPLTVTSAQKNPTAFYLCASSIDVTGTQPQHFGDGTRLSIL.

CDR3 nucleotide sequence: TGTGCCAGTAGTCGGACGGTCTCCTACGAGCAGTACTTC. It translates to CASSRTVSYEQYF. The V call is TRBV19, the J call TRBJ2-7; D is unresolved. The germline gives CDR1 LNHDA, CDR2 SQIVND (reference sequence). The V end lost 5 bases, the J end lost 0 bases, and 8 bases lay between the germline ends. The CDR3 is 13 amino acids.

This chain connects TRBV25-1 to TRBJ2-3; D not resolved. CDR1 is MGHDK and CDR2 is SYGVNS in the germline V gene. The length of the CDR3 is 12 residues. V gave up 8 bases and J gave up 7 bases, with 13 bases separating them. The CDR3 DNA is TGTGCCAGCCGCACCAGAGGAAATACGCAGTATTTT. Translating gives CASRTRGNTQYF. The complete variable domain, with remaining parts taken from reference TRBV25-1 and TRBJ2-3, reads EADIYQTPRYLVIGTGKKITLECSQTMGHDKMYWYQQDPGMELHLIHYSYGVNSTEKGDLSSESTVSRIRTEHFPLTLESARPSHTSQYLCASRTRGNTQYFGPGTRLTVL.

The chain couples TRBV6-2 or TRBV6-3 to TRBJ2-5, with D unclear. The V and J ends lost 0 bases and 4 bases respectively, with 12 bases between them. Germline loops: CDR1 MNHEY, CDR2 SVGEGT. The CDR3 is 15 residues long. CDR3 in DNA: TGTGCCAGCAGTTACTCGCAGATACTTCGAGAGACCCAGTACTTC. It yields the protein CASSYSQILRETQYF.

CDR3 bases: TGTGCCAGCAGCCAACAGGGGTGGCCCTACGAGCAGTACTTC. This gives the protein CASSQQGWPYEQYF. The rearrangement joins TRBV14 to TRBJ2-7, with D perhaps TRBD1 (6 bases). With 2 bases removed from V and 2 bases from J, the gap between germline ends came to 10 bases. Germline V gene sequence: CDR1 SGHDN, CDR2 FVKESK. This CDR3 has 14 amino acids.

The gene calls are TRBV4-3 and TRBJ1-5; D uncertain. Per the germline V gene, CDR1 is LGHNA and CDR2 is YSLEER. Trimming took 3 bases from V and 0 from J, leaving 12 bases between them. CDR3 length: 16 amino acids. The CDR3 region has the DNA TGCGCCAGCAGCCAGGCCCTGGTGAGTAGCAATCAGCCCCAGCATTTT. The encoded protein is CASSQALVSSNQPQHF.

This rearrangement joins TRBV12-5 to TRBJ2-7, with D possibly being TRBD1 or TRBD2 (5 bases each). The CDR3 runs to 17 residues. The V and J ends lost 0 bases and 2 bases respectively, with 17 bases between them. In germline, CDR1 is LGHNT, CDR2 FRNRAP. CDR3: CASGLVLSGSPTYEQYF. In nucleotides, the CDR3 is TGTGCTAGTGGTTTGGTACTTTCAGGGAGTCCTACCTACGAGCAGTACTTC.